The rows below give T cell receptor beta chains drawn from one sample of a study of T-cell memory formation after mild COVID-19. TCRdb reanalysed the 5' RACE reads using MiXCR and keeps one entry per CDR3 protein. The sample has about 430,000 distinct CDR3 sequences; around 24% are singletons. Source material: PBMCs or a T cell subset sorted from them (not recorded which). Source of these receptors: an adult woman who had mild COVID-19 (a few samples of this study predate the infection). Cell type and time point are not known. Both conserved end residues are part of each CDR3. A D gene is named only where the DNA matches it firmly. A row's size may be missing; if present it is once, few, many or a size class.

j_call d_call v_call clone_size cdr3_nt cdr3_aa
TRBJ1-2 - TRBV20-1 - TGCAGTGCCTCGAGAGGGGGGGAGTATGGCTACACCTTC CSASRGGEYGYTF
TRBJ2-3 - TRBV9 - TGTGCCAGCTCCCCCCTAGACCACACAGATACGCAGTATTTT CASSPLDHTDTQYF
TRBJ2-3 - TRBV6-6 - TGTGCCAGCACTTCCATCACAGATACGCAGTATTTT CASTSITDTQYF
TRBJ2-7 - TRBV9 - TGTGCCAGCAGCACGCCTGCGAGGGGACCCATCTCCTACGAGCAGTACTTC CASSTPARGPISYEQYF
TRBJ2-7 - TRBV7-6 - TGTGCCAGCAGTTCTCAGGGTAACTACGAGCAGTACTTC CASSSQGNYEQYF
TRBJ2-3 TRBD2 TRBV12-3/TRBV12-4 - TGTGCCAGCAGTTCTAGACTAGCGACGCCAGATACGCAGTATTTT CASSSRLATPDTQYF
TRBJ2-3 - TRBV4-1 - TGCGCCAGCAGCCAAGATCCCCTTCTCACAGATACGCAGTATTTT CASSQDPLLTDTQYF
TRBJ1-1 - TRBV5-1 many TGCGCCAGCAGCTTCCTGATCCAGAACACTGAAGCTTTCTTT CASSFLIQNTEAFF
TRBJ2-7 - TRBV27 - TGTGCCAGCAGTTTATCGGGCAGGGTCAGGGGCGAGCAGTACTTC CASSLSGRVRGEQYF
TRBJ1-1 TRBD1 TRBV5-1 few TGCGCCAGCAGCCGAGCCGGGACAGGGGGCGAGGGTGGTGAAGCTTTCTTT CASSRAGTGGEGGEAFF
TRBJ2-7 - TRBV5-1 - TGCGCCAGCAGCTCCACCGGGACCTCCTACGAGCAGTACTTC CASSSTGTSYEQYF
TRBJ2-2 - TRBV12-3/TRBV12-4 - TGTGCCAGCAGTTTATCCCGGCGGAGGGCGGACACCGGGGAGCTGTTTTTT CASSLSRRRADTGELFF
TRBJ1-6 - TRBV20-1 few TGCAGTGCTAGAGACTACCGGGGCCAAGGGATGGCCTATAATTCACCCCTCCACTTT CSARDYRGQGMAYNSPLHF
TRBJ2-5 - TRBV5-1 few TGCGCCAGCAGCTTGGCGTCAGGGAGAGAAGAGACCCAGTACTTC CASSLASGREETQYF
TRBJ1-5 TRBD1 TRBV5-1 - TGCGCCAGCAGCTTCTCGACAGGGCCTTATAGCAATCAGCCCCAGCATTTT CASSFSTGPYSNQPQHF
TRBJ1-1 - TRBV21-1 - TGTGCCAGCAGCAAAGCGCGACACCTAAACACTGAAGCTTTCTTT CASSKARHLNTEAFF
TRBJ1-1 TRBD1 TRBV20-1 few TGCAGTGCTAGAGACCCGACACAGGGGAGCACTGAAGCTTTCTTT CSARDPTQGSTEAFF
TRBJ1-1 TRBD1 TRBV11-2 few TGTGCCAGCAGCTCCATACAGGGGGCGCGGACTGAAGCTTTCTTT CASSSIQGARTEAFF
TRBJ2-7 - TRBV12-3/TRBV12-4 few TGTGCCAGCAGTTTCGGGGACCCGGGGTCCTACGAGCAGTACTTC CASSFGDPGSYEQYF
TRBJ2-4 TRBD1 TRBV12-3/TRBV12-4 - TGTGCCAGCACCTCAGGGGGCTTCCCAAGTATTAACATTCAGTACTTC CASTSGGFPSINIQYF
TRBJ1-1 - TRBV7-2 few TGTGCCAGCAGCTTACAGGGTGGTGATGAAGCTTTCTTT CASSLQGGDEAFF
TRBJ2-1 - TRBV12-3/TRBV12-4 - TGTGCCAGCAGTAAAAAGGCCCTCAAGTACAATGAGCAGTTCTTC CASSKKALKYNEQFF
TRBJ2-7 - TRBV7-9 once TGTGCCAGCAGCCCCCTTGTCGAGCAGTACTTC CASSPLVEQYF
TRBJ2-7 - TRBV4-3 - TGCGCCAGCAGCCAAGATTGGGAGGGGGATGGCGAGCAGTACTTC CASSQDWEGDGEQYF
TRBJ1-1 - TRBV7-9 - TGTGCCAGCAGCTTAGAAGACAGCCGTCGTACTGAAGCTTTCTTT CASSLEDSRRTEAFF
TRBJ2-3 TRBD2 TRBV11-2 few TGTGCCAGCAGCTCCCCGATGTCTAGCGGGAGTTGGGCAGATACGCAGTATTTT CASSSPMSSGSWADTQYF
TRBJ2-7 - TRBV4-2 many TGTGCCAGCAGCCTTCGAAGGGAAAACTCCTACGAGCAGTACTTC CASSLRRENSYEQYF
TRBJ2-3 - TRBV7-6 - TGTGCCAGCAGCGCAAGCGGGCTAGAGACAGATACGCAGTATTTT CASSASGLETDTQYF
TRBJ2-5 - TRBV18 - TGTGCCAGCTCACCAGGCTGGGAAGGTCTGGAGACCCAGTACTTC CASSPGWEGLETQYF